The source of this T cell receptor beta chain is a study of blood T cell repertoires in COVID-19. Study background: T cells, B-cell-depleted T cells, or PBMCs supplied cDNA or gDNA.

Sequencing used immunoSEQ multiplex PCR; TCRdb keeps in-frame clones, though not all of them. The sample shows about 120,000 clones, just under 90% of them seen only once. This CDR3 has 14 amino acids. Looked up from germline, CDR1 is SGHNT and CDR2 is YYREEE (reference sequence). V lost 4 bases, J lost 6 bases, and 13 bases lay in between. The sequencing sample was made of peripheral blood. The clonotype originates from a woman aged 45-65 years with acute or convalescent COVID-19. The chain uses TRBV5-4 and TRBJ2-2; D uncertain. The CDR3 protein is CASSQQRGPGELFF. The CDR3 DNA sequence: TGTGCCAGCAGCCAGCAAAGAGGTCCCGGGGAGCTGTTTTTT.